This T cell receptor beta chain was found in a study of blood T cell repertoires in COVID-19. Across the study: Collection of acute and convalescent COVID-19 samples took place in the United States, Italy and Spain. Nucleic acid was either cDNA or gDNA, and it came from T cells, B-cell-depleted T cells, or PBMCs.

This CDR3 contains 14 residues. The V end lost 1 base, the J end lost 1 base, and 7 bases lay between the germline ends. Germline V lookup: CDR1 SGHRS, CDR2 YFSETQ. Repertoires were generated with immunoSEQ multiplex PCR, while TCRdb's copy carries only in-frame clones and drops some. This sample yields 250,000 or so clones, of which around four fifths are seen a single time; more than 1.5% belongs to the top ten. Material: peripheral blood. This receptor was identified in a man aged 25-45 years who had recovered from COVID-19. The chain links TRBV5-1 to TRBJ2-3; no clear D gene. CDR3 in amino acids: CASSLYRGTDTQYF. The DNA for the CDR3 is TGCGCCAGCAGCTTGTACCGGGGCACAGATACGCAGTATTTT.